The next 2 T cell receptor beta chains were all read from a single sample in a study of cytomegalovirus exposure and HLA in healthy donors (dated by TCRdb to 2015 to 2018). The library was made by the immunoSEQ multiplex PCR assay. For the multiplex PCR, a mixture combining 60 forward primers for TCR Vbeta segments and 13 reverse primers for TCR Jbeta segments was used. The source is immuneACCESS, and TCRdb retained only in-frame sequences with V and J called. Part of the clones is not carried over; for the studies checked, unresolved V genes explain less than half of this, and the remainder is unexplained. The sample table on file contains roughly 72,000 clones. The top ten hold less than 5% of the sample. Sequenced: PBMCs. The receptors come from a man younger than 30 in good health and CMV-seropositive.

The chain uses TRBV2 and TRBJ2-1; 8 bases line up with TRBD1. The trim removed 7 bases at V and 3 bases at J, leaving 8 bases unmatched. The CDR3 length is 15 residues. Germline CDR1 SNHLY, CDR2 FYNNEI. The CDR3: CASTPPGGNYNEQFF. CDR3 DNA: TGTGCCAGCACCCCCCCAGGGGGCAACTACAATGAGCAGTTCTTC.

V usage is TRBV6-5 and J usage is TRBJ2-7; possibly TRBD1 for D (6 bases). This CDR3 comprises 14 residues. In germline, CDR1 is MNHEY, CDR2 SVGAGI. V lost 0 bases, J lost 4 bases, and 10 bases lay in between. For the CDR3, the DNA is TGTGCCAGCAGTTACTCGATGGGGGCGTACGAGCAGTACTTC. This sequence encodes CASSYSMGAYEQYF.